One and the same sample provided the 32 T cell receptor beta chains below, sequenced in a study of cytomegalovirus exposure and HLA in healthy donors (dated by TCRdb to about 2017). The library was obtained by the immunoSEQ multiplex PCR assay. A mixture of 60 forward primers for TCR Vbeta segments and 13 reverse primers for TCR Jbeta segments was used in the multiplex PCR. The table was pulled from immuneACCESS by TCRdb, which kept in-frame rearrangements only. Such tables lose some clones; where checked, under half of the loss comes from unresolved V genes, and the rest has no known cause. This sample comprises 100,000 to 150,000 clones, 60% to 80% of them detected only once. The ten largest account for about 3.3% of the sample. The source material was PBMCs. Source of these receptors: a woman in her forties or fifties in good health and CMV-seronegative.

The rearrangement joins TRBV7-3 to TRBJ2-1, with D perhaps TRBD2 (5 bases). Germline V gene sequence: CDR1 SGHTA, CDR2 FQGTGA. The CDR3 is made up of 15 amino acids. The V and J ends lost 2 bases and 4 bases respectively, with 12 bases between them. The CDR3 DNA follows: TGTGCCAGCAGCTTAGAGGGCCGCTCTTACAATGAGCAGTTCTTC. This sequence encodes CASSLEGRSYNEQFF.

This clone has only a few counts. The chain has TRBV30 and TRBJ1-2; TRBD1 matches 7 bases. This CDR3 spans 12 amino acids. Germline V gene lookup returns CDR1 GTSNPN and CDR2 SVGIG (reference sequence). V lost 8 bases and J lost 2; bases outside the gene matches: 5. CDR3 DNA: TGTGCCCGGGACAGAAGAAACTATGGCTACACCTTC. It specifies CARDRRNYGYTF.

The chain combines TRBV29-1 with TRBJ2-1; a possible D gene is TRBD2 (6 bases). The CDR3 is made up of 13 amino acids. Per the germline V gene, CDR1 is SQVTM and CDR2 is ANQGSEA. The germline V and J ends were trimmed by 7 bases and 2 bases, with 12 bases remaining between them. This chain's CDR3 is CSATRETYNEQFF. The CDR3 DNA is TGCAGCGCAACACGGGAGACCTACAATGAGCAGTTCTTC.

The J gene is TRBJ2-5, the V gene TRBV6-5; D remains unclear. Germline CDR1 is MNHEY and CDR2 is SVGAGI. This CDR3 is built from 14 residues. The V end was cut by 5 bases, the J end by 2 bases, with 12 bases between. The CDR3 sequence: CASSEIGAQETQYF. CDR3 DNA sequence: TGTGCCAGCAGTGAAATAGGAGCACAAGAGACCCAGTACTTC.

The chain links TRBV6-1 to TRBJ2-1, with 10 bases that match TRBD1. CDR3 size: 15 residues. V was clipped by 0 bases and J by 6 bases; unmatched bases: 2. Germline V lookup: CDR1 MNHNS, CDR2 SASEGT. The CDR3: CASSEARTGGNEQFF. In DNA form, the CDR3 reads TGTGCCAGCAGTGAAGCACGGACAGGGGGCAATGAGCAGTTCTTC.

This chain connects TRBV27 to TRBJ2-1; tentatively, D is TRBD2 (6 bases). Germline assignment: CDR1 MNHEY and CDR2 SMNVEV (reference sequence). Trimming took 4 bases from V and 7 from J, leaving 23 bases between them. The CDR3 has 17 residues. Written as DNA, the CDR3 is TGTGCCAGCAGTTCCAATCCCCTGCGGGATTGGGGGAATGAGCAGTTCTTC. Its protein product is CASSSNPLRDWGNEQFF.

The chain links TRBV19 to TRBJ2-5, with 9 positions matching TRBD2. The V segment lost 3 bases and the J segment 4 bases; nucleotides outside the gene matches: 3. Germline-derived CDR1 and CDR2 are LNHDA and SQIVND (reference sequence). The CDR3 is 14 residues long. The CDR3 loop is CASSMVLAGETQYF. As DNA, the CDR3 is TGTGCCAGTAGTATGGTACTAGCGGGAGAGACCCAGTACTTC.

The chain links TRBV18 to TRBJ2-5; TRBD2 matches 14 bases. This CDR3 contains 16 residues. In germline, CDR1 is KGHSH, CDR2 LQKENI. J was trimmed by 5 bases and V by 6 bases; bases with no gene match: 8. CDR3 amino acids: CASSPGTSGSGETQYF. The CDR3 DNA reads TGTGCCAGCTCCCCCGGGACTAGCGGGAGTGGCGAGACCCAGTACTTC.

The V and J genes are TRBV7-9 and TRBJ2-1; D gene uncertain. The germline V gene encodes CDR1 SEHNR and CDR2 FQNEAQ (reference sequence). This CDR3 comprises 13 residues. Trimming left V 5 bases short and J 4 bases short, with 9 bases between. DNA of the CDR3: TGTGCCAGCAGCCCCCTAACGTACAATGAGCAGTTCTTC. This sequence encodes CASSPLTYNEQFF.

This clone showed up just once. This chain joins TRBV19 and TRBJ2-3, with 13 bases lining up with TRBD2. CDR3 length equals 15 residues. The junction had 9 bases not matched to a gene; V was cut back by 7 bases and J by 8 bases. The V gene's germline CDR1 is LNHDA and CDR2 SQIVND (reference sequence). CDR3 nucleotides: TGTGCCAGTACTGACGGACTAGCGGGAGTCGGTACGCAGTATTTT. Protein sequence: CASTDGLAGVGTQYF.

This chain uses TRBV7-2 with TRBJ2-7, with TRBD2 identical over 7 bases. The CDR3 has 17 amino acids. J gave up 3 bases and V 5 bases, and 16 bases lay outside the gene matches. Germline V gene lookup returns CDR1 SGHTA and CDR2 FQGNSA. CDR3 nucleotide sequence: TGTGCCAGCAGCCCGGGGAGGGCACTCAGTCCGGTCTACGAGCAGTACTTC. This sequence encodes CASSPGRALSPVYEQYF.

This chain links TRBV2 with TRBJ2-7; TRBD1 might be the D (5 bases). The CDR3 length is 14 residues. The germline V gene encodes CDR1 SNHLY and CDR2 FYNNEI. Trimming left V 2 bases short and J 4 bases short, with 12 bases between. DNA of the CDR3: TGTGCCAGCAGTGAATTTCAGGGTGTTTACGAGCAGTACTTC. Its translation: CASSEFQGVYEQYF.

The rearrangement joins TRBV28 to TRBJ1-2; 8 nucleotides agree with TRBD1. The CDR3 extends over 16 amino acids. Germline values: CDR1 MDHEN, CDR2 SYDVKM. V shed 5 bases, J shed 8 bases, and the junction held 16 bases outside the gene matches. This CDR3 reads CASSNRPEGQGQGYTF. The CDR3, as DNA: TGTGCCAGCAGTAACCGACCTGAAGGACAGGGCCAGGGCTACACCTTC.

The rearrangement uses TRBV28 and TRBJ2-3; 8 nucleotides match TRBD2. CDR1 MDHEN and CDR2 SYDVKM come from the germline V gene. This CDR3 has 16 amino acids. V was pared by 3 bases and J by 2 bases, with 7 bases of the junction left unmatched. CDR3 sequence reads: CASSFIAGYPTDTQYF. CDR3 sequence (DNA): TGTGCCAGCAGTTTCATAGCGGGATATCCCACAGATACGCAGTATTTT.

The gene calls are TRBV4-1 and TRBJ2-2, with unresolved D. Germline lookup yields CDR1 MGHRA and CDR2 YSYEKL. The V and J ends lost 4 bases and 5 bases respectively, with 11 bases between them. CDR3 length: 14 amino acids. In nucleotides, the CDR3 is TGCGCCAGCAGCCCCATACTCAAAACCGGGGAGCTGTTTTTT. Residues: CASSPILKTGELFF.

The chain employs TRBV19 and TRBJ2-4, with 15 positions matching TRBD2. Germline CDR1 is LNHDA and CDR2 is SQIVND (reference sequence). The CDR3 has 17 amino acids. The V segment lost 5 bases and the J segment 9 bases; nucleotides outside the gene matches: 11. As DNA, the CDR3 is TGTGCCAGTAGTCCCCGGGGACTAGCGGGAGGACTCGGCATTCAGTACTTC. Translation gives CASSPRGLAGGLGIQYF.

The table lists this clone with a few counts. This chain joins TRBV5-5 and TRBJ1-1; 7 bases are a match to TRBD1. Unmatched junction bases numbered 6, after V lost 0 bases and J lost 7 bases. The CDR3 is 14 amino acids. Germline CDR1 reads SGHKS; CDR2 reads YYEKEE (reference sequence). The DNA of the CDR3 is TGTGCCAGCAGCTTGGGGGGGACAGCAAATGAAGCTTTCTTT. This encodes CASSLGGTANEAFF.

The chain has TRBV7-2 and TRBJ2-2; 12 nucleotides line up with TRBD2. Trimming at V came to 5 bases and at J to 5 bases, leaving 9 bases not matched to a gene. The CDR3 has 17 amino acids. The germline CDR1 and CDR2 sequences are SGHTA and FQGNSA. The CDR3 nucleotides read TGTGCCAGCAGCCCCCCCGGGACTAGCGGGTATACCGGGGAGCTGTTTTTT. It encodes CASSPPGTSGYTGELFF.

This clone was picked up a small number of times. V and J are TRBV5-6 and TRBJ2-5, with 7 bases that match TRBD2. The CDR3 consists of 14 residues. Per germline, CDR1 SGHDT and CDR2 YYEEEE. Trimming cost V 0 bases and J 5 bases; bases outside gene matches: 4. The CDR3 here is CASSLGYGGETQYF. The CDR3 nucleotides read TGTGCCAGCAGCTTGGGATACGGGGGGGAGACCCAGTACTTC.

This clone was detected a few times. The chain employs TRBV6-6 and TRBJ2-7, with D possibly matching TRBD2 (6 bases). Trimming took 6 bases from V and 4 from J, leaving 16 bases between them. Germline CDR1 reads MNHNY; CDR2 reads SVGAGI (reference sequence). This CDR3 has 14 residues. This chain's CDR3 is CASSSREQVYEQYF. The DNA of the CDR3 is TGTGCCAGCAGCTCCCGGGAGCAGGTGTACGAGCAGTACTTC.

V is TRBV2 and J is TRBJ2-1; D is uncertain. The CDR3 has 11 amino acids. Trimming removed 6 bases from V and 3 bases from J, with 3 bases in between. CDR1 SNHLY and CDR2 FYNNEI come from the germline V gene. The CDR3 DNA sequence: TGTGCCAGCAGCTACTACAATGAGCAGTTCTTC. Translated: CASSYYNEQFF.

V is TRBV7-2 and J is TRBJ2-1; the D gene is possibly TRBD1 (6 bases). This CDR3 is built from 12 residues. CDR1 and CDR2 (germline): SGHTA, FQGNSA. Trimming removed 6 bases from V and 7 bases from J, with 10 bases in between. The CDR3 DNA reads as TGTGCCAGCAGGGCTCAGGGGAATGAGCAGTTCTTC. Translated, it gives CASRAQGNEQFF.

In its sample, this clone was seen once. The chain is built from TRBV7-9 and TRBJ1-1; TRBD1 agrees at 7 bases. Germline values: CDR1 SEHNR, CDR2 FQNEAQ (reference sequence). The CDR3 sequence is 14 residues long. Unmatched junction bases numbered 2, after V lost 4 bases and J lost 0 bases. The CDR3, as DNA: TGTGCCAGCAGCTGGGGGACAGTGAACACTGAAGCTTTCTTT. Translation: CASSWGTVNTEAFF.

The rearrangement links TRBV5-5 to TRBJ1-5; D remains unclear. This CDR3 is built from 15 residues. Trimming left V 3 bases short and J 4 bases short, with 14 bases between. Germline V lookup: CDR1 SGHKS, CDR2 YYEKEE (reference sequence). CDR3 in amino acids: CASSWAGLGNQPQHF. CDR3 bases: TGTGCCAGCAGCTGGGCTGGGCTTGGTAATCAGCCCCAGCATTTT.

The CDR3 loop is CASSYSGQDTEAFF. The DNA for the CDR3 is TGTGCCAGCAGTTACTCGGGACAGGACACTGAAGCTTTCTTT. The chain recombines TRBV6-6 with TRBJ1-1; 8 nucleotides match TRBD1. CDR1 and CDR2 (germline): MNHNY, SVGAGI (reference sequence). V lost 0 bases and J lost 3; bases outside the gene matches: 0. CDR3 length equals 14 residues.

Here the CDR3 reads CAWGGKPGLAYEQYF. The CDR3 bases are TGTGCCTGGGGCGGGAAGCCGGGACTAGCCTACGAGCAGTACTTC. The chain employs TRBV30 and TRBJ2-7; 8 positions agree with TRBD2. The CDR3 consists of 15 residues. V lost 5 bases, J lost 2 bases, and 11 bases stayed unmatched. Germline CDR1 and CDR2: GTSNPN and SVGIG (reference sequence).

With regard to this clone: Sequence at one end of the junction differs from germline and may be a read error. V is TRBV7-2 and J is TRBJ2-6; no clear D. Germline CDR1 reads SGHTA; CDR2 reads FQGNSA. This CDR3 is built from 15 residues. CDR3 amino acids: CVSSLMASGANVLTF. The CDR3 DNA reads TGTGTCAGCAGCTTAATGGCCTCTGGGGCCAACGTCCTGACTTTC.

This clone was recorded a few times. An end of the junction does not agree with germline; a read error may underlie this. The rearrangement joins TRBV7-9 to TRBJ2-7, with D possibly matching TRBD2 (5 bases). CDR3 size: 18 residues. Germline V CDR1 and CDR2: SEHNR, FQNEAQ (reference sequence). This chain's CDR3 is CSSKRIWGDLNTVDEQYF. The CDR3 bases are TGTTCCAGCAAACGGATCTGGGGAGACCTAAACACAGTCGACGAGCAGTACTTC.

The chain carries TRBV27 and TRBJ2-7; perhaps TRBD2 as D (6 bases). The CDR3 is made up of 13 amino acids. CDR1 MNHEY and CDR2 SMNVEV come from the germline V gene (reference sequence). Trimming removed 6 bases from V and 1 base from J, with 10 bases in between. CDR3: CASRTGTSYEQYF. CDR3 in DNA: TGTGCCAGCAGGACCGGGACTTCCTACGAGCAGTACTTC.

V and J are TRBV28 and TRBJ2-7; TRBD1 is a possible D gene (6 bases). Between the trimmed V and J ends, which lost 2 bases and 6 bases, there was a span of 14 bases. Germline loops: CDR1 MDHEN, CDR2 SYDVKM. The CDR3 is 14 amino acids. In nucleotides, the CDR3 is TGTGCCAGCAGTTTAAAACACAGGGTAGGCGAGCAGTACTTC. It is translated as CASSLKHRVGEQYF.

The V gene is TRBV6-6, the J gene TRBJ1-1, with TRBD1 as a possible D gene (5 bases). CDR1 is MNHNY, CDR2 SVGAGI, per germline (reference sequence). Trimming cost V 5 bases and J 5 bases, with 18 bases left between them. The length of the CDR3 is 15 residues. This chain's CDR3 is CASSTPGGGLTEAFF. The CDR3 coding sequence is TGTGCCAGCAGTACCCCCGGGGGGGGTTTGACTGAAGCTTTCTTT.

The V gene is TRBV11-2, the J gene TRBJ1-1, with 12 positions matching TRBD1. CDR1 is SGHAT and CDR2 is FQNNGV in the germline V gene. V was pared by 3 bases and J by 11 bases, with 13 bases of the junction left unmatched. The CDR3 contains 16 residues. The CDR3 DNA reads TGTGCCAGCAGCTTCAAACCGGGACAGGGGGCGGTAGTGGCTTTCTTT. Its translation is CASSFKPGQGAVVAFF.